The 11 T cell receptor beta chains below were found in one sample sequenced in a study of blood T cells in healthy people across ages. PCR was performed a second time for about 7 to 12 cycles using a sample-barcoded 5' primer and a J-beta primer mix. Each CDR3 protein is one row after TCRdb ran MiXCR on the 5' RACE reads. The sample includes 2 million or so distinct CDR3 sequences, just under 50% of them seen just once. The sequenced sample was blood. These receptors all stem from a woman between 35 and 50 years old in good health.

The J gene is TRBJ2-5, the V gene TRBV6-6; 12 positions match TRBD2. The CDR3 sequence is 16 residues long. Germline CDR1 and CDR2: MNHNY and SVGAGI (reference sequence). Germline trimming cut 0 bases from V and 4 bases from J; bases unmatched to any gene: 3. CDR3 bases: TGTGCCAGCAGTTACTCTTTGACTAGCGGGGGAGAGACCCAGTACTTC. This translates into CASSYSLTSGGETQYF.

V and J are TRBV7-8 and TRBJ1-4; the D gene is possibly TRBD1 (5 bases). Looked up from germline, CDR1 is SGHVS and CDR2 is FQNEAQ. Trimming stripped 0 bases from V and 8 bases from J, with 16 bases between. CDR3 length: 16 amino acids. This CDR3 is CASSLAAQGGREKLFF. DNA for the CDR3: TGTGCCAGCAGCTTAGCGGCTCAGGGCGGTCGAGAAAAACTGTTTTTT.

The chain links TRBV9 to TRBJ1-5, with no clear D. CDR3 length: 13 amino acids. Germline values: CDR1 SGDLS, CDR2 YYNGEE. Trimming took off 2 bases at V and 5 bases at J, with 8 bases between the two ends. CDR3 nucleotide sequence: TGTGCCAGCAGCGTGAGGAGTGATCAGCCCCAGCATTTT. Translated, it gives CASSVRSDQPQHF. The full variable domain, rest sourced from reference TRBV9 and TRBJ1-5, is DSGVTQTPKHLITATGQRVTLRCSPRSGDLSVYWYQQSLDQGLQFLIQYYNGEERAKGNILERFSAQQFPDLHSELNLSSLELGDSALYFCASSVRSDQPQHFGDGTRLSIL.

This clonotype was counted a few times. The gene calls are TRBV5-1 and TRBJ1-6; the D is unclear. The CDR3 consists of 15 residues. V dropped 1 base and J dropped 13 bases, with 18 bases sitting between them. The germline V gene encodes CDR1 SGHRS and CDR2 YFSETQ. The CDR3 bases are TGCGCCAGCAGCTTGAAATTGGACGGGGTTTCCCCCCTCCACTTT. Protein: CASSLKLDGVSPLHF. Looking up the rest from reference TRBV5-1 and TRBJ1-6 gives the full variable domain: KAGVTQTPRYLIKTRGQQVTLSCSPISGHRSVSWYQQTPGQGLQFLFEYFSETQRNKGNFPGRFSGRQFSNSRSEMNVSTLELGDSALYLCASSLKLDGVSPLHFGNGTRLTVT.

The table lists this clonotype with a few counts. V usage is TRBV6-2 or TRBV6-3 and J usage is TRBJ2-7; D is possibly TRBD1 (6 bases). The ends were cut back, 8 bases at V and 2 bases at J, with 13 bases in the middle. From germline, CDR1 is MNHEY and CDR2 SVGEGT. This CDR3 spans 13 amino acids. CDR3 protein: CASGSDSTYEQYF. CDR3 DNA: TGTGCCAGCGGATCGGACAGCACCTACGAGCAGTACTTC.

This clonotype was detected a few times. The V and J genes are TRBV3-1 and TRBJ2-1, with 7 bases aligning to TRBD1. This CDR3 spans 16 amino acids. The germline V gene has CDR1 LGHDT and CDR2 YNNKEL (reference sequence). V shed 0 bases, J shed 6 bases, and the junction held 8 bases outside the gene matches. CDR3 DNA sequence: TGTGCCAGCAGCCAAGATCTGGCGACAGGGACCAATGAGCAGTTCTTC. As protein: CASSQDLATGTNEQFF.

V gene TRBV27 combines with J gene TRBJ1-2; D unclear. In germline, CDR1 is MNHEY, CDR2 SMNVEV (reference sequence). The CDR3 is 17 residues long. Trimming shortened V by 0 bases and J by 4 bases, and 18 bases separated the two germline ends. The CDR3 sequence: CASSLSPAATAPYGYTF. CDR3 DNA sequence: TGTGCCAGCAGTTTATCCCCAGCAGCGACCGCCCCCTATGGCTACACCTTC.

The gene calls are TRBV6-5 and TRBJ2-7, with D maybe TRBD1 (6 bases). The CDR3 extends over 15 amino acids. Germline V gives CDR1 MNHEY, CDR2 SVGAGI. Deletions cut 6 bases from V and 1 base from J, with 16 bases between. The CDR3 DNA follows: TGTGCCAGCAGGGTCCGGGACACCGCATCCTACGAGCAGTACTTC. Translation: CASRVRDTASYEQYF.

The chain links TRBV29-1 to TRBJ1-2, with D unclear. CDR3 length: 15 amino acids. Germline V gives CDR1 SQVTM, CDR2 ANQGSEA. V dropped 3 bases and J dropped 1 base, with 15 bases sitting between them. The CDR3 protein is CSVDPGTLINYGYTF. The DNA for the CDR3 is TGCAGCGTTGATCCGGGCACCTTGATTAACTATGGCTACACCTTC.

CDR3 residues: CASSQWRQETQYF. The CDR3 nucleotides read TGCGCCAGCAGCCAATGGCGCCAAGAGACCCAGTACTTC. The V and J genes are TRBV4-1 and TRBJ2-5; D gene unclear. V lost 2 bases to trimming and J lost 1 base, with 5 bases between them. Germline CDR1 and CDR2: MGHRA and YSYEKL. The CDR3 has 13 residues.

V usage is TRBV29-1 and J usage is TRBJ2-3; a possible D gene is TRBD1 (6 bases). The V gene's germline CDR1 is SQVTM and CDR2 ANQGSEA. CDR3 length: 12 residues. The CDR3 region has the DNA TGCGGCGCCCAGGGGCTAGCAGATACGCAGTATTTT. Translating it yields CGAQGLADTQYF.